The next 10 T cell receptor beta chains were all read from a single sample in a study of shared clonotypes between healthy human individuals. The assay was immunoSEQ multiplex PCR, and TCRdb's table has in-frame clones only and misses some. Here the sample spans fewer than 400,000 clones, about 74% being singletons. Sequencing was carried out using memory CD4+ T cells sorted from blood. Subset here: CD45RA-negative fraction. The receptor source for this set is a man aged 30 to 39 in good health.

V is TRBV2 and J is TRBJ2-3; no reliable D call. Trimming pared 6 bases from V and 4 bases from J, leaving 5 bases between. CDR1 is SNHLY, CDR2 FYNNEI, per germline. The CDR3 length is 11 residues. The CDR3 region is CASRNADTQYF. Written as DNA, the CDR3 is TGTGCCAGCAGAAATGCAGATACGCAGTATTTT.

This clone occurred a few times. The chain links TRBV28 to TRBJ1-4; 9 nucleotides line up with TRBD1. Germline trimming cut 5 bases from V and 4 bases from J; bases unmatched to any gene: 5. There are 15 residues in the CDR3. Germline V gene data show CDR1 as MDHEN and CDR2 as SYDVKM. The CDR3 nucleotides read TGTGCCAGCAGTCTACAGGGGGCAAATAATGAAAAACTGTTTTTT. This encodes CASSLQGANNEKLFF. The full variable domain, with the rest looked up from reference TRBV28 and TRBJ1-4, is DVKVTQSSRYLVKRTGEKVFLECVQDMDHENMFWYRQDPGLGLRLIYFSYDVKMKEKGDIPEGYSVSREKKERFSLILESASTNQTSMYLCASSLQGANNEKLFFGSGTQLSVL.

This sequence joins TRBV2 and TRBJ2-7; maybe TRBD2 (5 bases). Per the germline V gene, CDR1 is SNHLY and CDR2 is FYNNEI. V was clipped by 5 bases and J by 2 bases, with 10 bases between them. This CDR3 contains 13 residues. The CDR3 reads CASSLDFTYEQYF. The CDR3 DNA reads as TGTGCCAGCAGTTTGGACTTCACCTACGAGCAGTACTTC.

V usage is TRBV10-3 and J usage is TRBJ1-5; TRBD1 is a possible D gene (6 bases). Germline V gene sequence: CDR1 ENHRY, CDR2 SYGVKD. V gave up 3 bases and J gave up 4 bases, with 10 bases separating them. The CDR3 is made up of 14 amino acids. The CDR3 loop reads CAISEIQGNQPQHF. The CDR3 coding sequence is TGTGCCATCAGTGAAATACAGGGAAATCAGCCCCAGCATTTT.

The J gene is TRBJ2-7, the V gene TRBV7-9, with D unclear. Germline CDR1 reads SEHNR; CDR2 reads FQNEAQ (reference sequence). The length of the CDR3 is 12 residues. V gave up 5 bases and J gave up 3 bases, with 8 bases separating them. The CDR3 region has the DNA TGTGCCAGCAGCCACACAGACTACGAGCAGTACTTC. Its protein is CASSHTDYEQYF.

The V and J genes are TRBV7-1 and TRBJ1-5, with TRBD1 identical over 8 bases. TRBV7-1 is an ORF; its function is uncertain. This CDR3 has 17 residues. J gave up 6 bases and V 4 bases, and 14 bases lay outside the gene matches. The CDR3 DNA reads as TGTGCCAGCAGCTTATTAGGGGGACAGGAATGCGGTCAGCCCCAGCATTTT. Encoded protein: CASSLLGGQECGQPQHF.

The chain uses TRBV4-1 and TRBJ1-4; D is perhaps TRBD1 (5 bases). Germline loops: CDR1 MGHRA, CDR2 YSYEKL. This CDR3 region has 18 residues. Trimming removed 5 bases at V and 5 bases at J, with 24 bases between. CDR3 sequence: CASSSPSRQPLSNEKLFF. CDR3 bases: TGCGCCAGCAGCTCACCCAGTCGACAGCCGCTTTCCAATGAAAAACTGTTTTTT.

The CDR3 nucleotides read TGTGCCAGCAGCCGCGGGACTAGCAGGATGGAGACCCAGTACTTC. This sequence encodes CASSRGTSRMETQYF. V is TRBV7-3 and J is TRBJ2-5; 9 nucleotides agree with TRBD2. The germline gives CDR1 SGHTA, CDR2 FQGTGA. The CDR3 has 15 residues. V lost 5 bases, J lost 5 bases, and 9 bases stayed unmatched.

This clone was seen repeatedly, ten times or more. The gene calls are TRBV5-1 and TRBJ1-2; no definite D call. Germline CDR1 is SGHRS and CDR2 is YFSETQ. This CDR3 comprises 13 residues. V lost 0 bases and J 2 bases, leaving 5 bases between the germline ends. CDR3 DNA: TGCGCCAGCAGCTTGGAACAGAACTATGGCTACACCTTC. It codes for CASSLEQNYGYTF. Drawing the rest from reference TRBV5-1 and TRBJ1-2, the complete variable domain is KAGVTQTPRYLIKTRGQQVTLSCSPISGHRSVSWYQQTPGQGLQFLFEYFSETQRNKGNFPGRFSGRQFSNSRSEMNVSTLELGDSALYLCASSLEQNYGYTFGSGTRLTVV.

The genes are TRBV5-4 and TRBJ2-6, with 14 bases identical to TRBD2. This CDR3 region has 18 residues. Losses at the gene ends were 5 bases for V and 3 bases for J; bases not matched to a gene: 7. Germline CDR1 is SGHNT and CDR2 is YYREEE (reference sequence). The CDR3 spells CASRVGLAGGGGANVLTF. The CDR3 nucleotides are TGTGCCAGCAGGGTCGGACTAGCGGGAGGAGGTGGGGCCAACGTCCTGACTTTC.